These T cell receptor beta chains were read from a single sample in a study of control samples from healthy donors and cancer patients. Method: immunoSEQ multiplex PCR; TCRdb's copy keeps in-frame clones and lacks some. The sample records 150,000 to 200,000 clones, 85% to 95% being singletons. The sample taken for sequencing was blood. All receptors come from a young woman in good health. Both conserved end residues are part of each CDR3. Each record gives: D gene, J gene, clone size, V gene, CDR3 DNA, CDR3 protein. The D gene is left open where the match is weak. Clone sizes are given selectively: once, few, many, or a class where the clone is expanded.

D: .; J: TRBJ2-3; size: .; V: TRBV9; DNA: TGTGCCAGCAGCGTAGAGGGGGGCTCTTCTTCAGGTACGCAGTATTTT; CDR3: CASSVEGGSSSGTQYF
D: .; J: TRBJ1-6; size: .; V: TRBV25-1; DNA: TGTGCCAGCAGGGAGAGGGGTCTGGGATCACCCCTCCACTTT; CDR3: CASRERGLGSPLHF
D: TRBD2; J: TRBJ2-5; size: .; V: TRBV10-1; DNA: TGCGCCAGCAGTGAGTGGGCGGGAGGGACCCAGTACTTC; CDR3: CASSEWAGGTQYF
D: TRBD1; J: TRBJ1-5; size: .; V: TRBV6-2/TRBV6-3; DNA: TGTGCCAGCAGTAGGACAGGGCCCGACAATCAGCCCCAGCATTTT; CDR3: CASSRTGPDNQPQHF
D: TRBD1; J: TRBJ1-1; size: once; V: TRBV7-3; DNA: TGTGCCAGCAGCTATGGACAGGGGAGGGGGAGCACTGAAGCTTTCTTT; CDR3: CASSYGQGRGSTEAFF
D: TRBD1; J: TRBJ1-6; size: .; V: TRBV19; DNA: TGTGCCAGTAGTGGAGGACAGGCTAATTCACCCCTCCACTTT; CDR3: CASSGGQANSPLHF
D: TRBD2; J: TRBJ2-1; size: once; V: TRBV9; DNA: TGTGCCAGCAGCTCATTCCCGGGACTAGCGGGGGGGCCACTATCAAATGAGCAGTTCTTC; CDR3: CASSSFPGLAGGPLSNEQFF
D: .; J: TRBJ1-1; size: .; V: TRBV7-9; DNA: TGTGCCAGCAGCCTAAAGACCCGGCGGGGAGGCGCTGAAGCTTTCTTT; CDR3: CASSLKTRRGGAEAFF
D: TRBD2; J: TRBJ2-3; size: .; V: TRBV7-2; DNA: TGTGCCAGCAGCTTAGCGCAGGGACTAGCGGGAGCGAAGCAGTATTTT; CDR3: CASSLAQGLAGAKQYF
D: .; J: TRBJ1-3; size: .; V: TRBV13; DNA: TGTGCCAGCAGCTTAGACGGGTTTGGAAACACCATATATTTT; CDR3: CASSLDGFGNTIYF
D: .; J: TRBJ2-3; size: .; V: TRBV11-3; DNA: TGTGCCAGCAGCGGCGTAGGAGATACGCAGTATTTT; CDR3: CASSGVGDTQYF
D: .; J: TRBJ1-5; size: .; V: TRBV2; DNA: TGTGCCAGCAACGGGGGCTACAATCAGCCCCAGCATTTT; CDR3: CASNGGYNQPQHF
D: .; J: TRBJ2-5; size: .; V: TRBV6-6; DNA: TGTGCCAGCAGTTACAAGTCCCGGGGGCCTCAAGAGACCCAGTACTTC; CDR3: CASSYKSRGPQETQYF
D: .; J: TRBJ2-7; size: .; V: TRBV9; DNA: TGTGCCAGCAGCGTAGCTCCAGGGGTTGCCGAGCAGTACTTC; CDR3: CASSVAPGVAEQYF
D: .; J: TRBJ1-1; size: .; V: TRBV27; DNA: TGTGCCAGCAGTTTAAATATCAGGGGCGCTGAAGCTTTCTTT; CDR3: CASSLNIRGAEAFF
D: .; J: TRBJ1-2; size: .; V: TRBV7-9; DNA: TGTGCCAGCAGCCCCGGGCAGATTAACTATGGCTACACCTTC; CDR3: CASSPGQINYGYTF
D: .; J: TRBJ2-1; size: .; V: TRBV9; DNA: TGTGCCAGCAGCGTCGAACCACAGGGCCGTAGTGAGCAGTTCTTC; CDR3: CASSVEPQGRSEQFF
D: .; J: TRBJ2-1; size: .; V: TRBV19; DNA: TGTGCCAGTAGTATAGAACCCCGGCAGGGGTCCTACAATGAGCAGTTCTTC; CDR3: CASSIEPRQGSYNEQFF
D: TRBD1; J: TRBJ1-5; size: few; V: TRBV19; DNA: TGTGCCAGTCGCCGACAGGGTAGGAATCAGCCCCAGCATTTT; CDR3: CASRRQGRNQPQHF
D: .; J: TRBJ2-2; size: .; V: TRBV7-2; DNA: TGTGCCAGCACCGCCCGCCGGGACACCGGGGAGCTGTTTTTT; CDR3: CASTARRDTGELFF
D: TRBD2; J: TRBJ2-3; size: .; V: TRBV4-3; DNA: TGCGCCAGCAGCCAAGTCATAGCGGGAGGTGGAGATACGCAGTATTTT; CDR3: CASSQVIAGGGDTQYF